One and the same sample provided the 22 T cell receptor beta chains below, sequenced in a study of T cell repertoires in cytomegalovirus infection. These receptors are not linked to any known antigen. TCRdb re-called the reads through MiXCR, storing one row per CDR3 protein. The table lists approximately 990,000 distinct CDR3 sequences, 31% of them singletons, with around an eighth in the top ten. Sequenced material: cultured CD8+ T cells from PBMCs, taken from culture after CMV antigen stimulation. These receptors all stem from a human donor in good health (CMV status not recorded). Some clones in this sample may be carry-over from other donors' samples.

This clonotype has only a few counts. The chain joins TRBV7-9 to TRBJ2-3; D is unclear. Per germline, CDR1 SEHNR and CDR2 FQNEAQ (reference sequence). The ends were cut back, 7 bases at V and 4 bases at J, with 12 bases in the middle. The CDR3 totals 13 residues. For the CDR3, the DNA is TGTGCCAGCAACCCCAGCCTCGCAGATACGCAGTATTTT. Protein product: CASNPSLADTQYF.

At least ten counts were recorded for this clonotype. The genes are TRBV4-2 and TRBJ2-1; 7 bases are a match to TRBD2. Germline trimming cut 0 bases from V and 5 bases from J; bases unmatched to any gene: 10. In germline, CDR1 is LGHNA, CDR2 YNFKEQ. The CDR3 is made up of 17 amino acids. The CDR3 here is CASSQDHGTTKNNEQFF. The CDR3 DNA is TGTGCCAGCAGCCAAGACCACGGGACTACTAAAAACAATGAGCAGTTCTTC.

This clonotype was counted only a few times. An end of the junction does not agree with germline; a read error may underlie this. The chain is built from TRBV27 and TRBJ1-2; no clear D gene. There are 16 residues in the CDR3. The germline CDR1 and CDR2 sequences are MNHEY and SMNVEV (reference sequence). The CDR3 spells CASSSDWTDILYGYSF. The CDR3 nucleotides read TGTGCCAGCAGTTCCGACTGGACGGATATCCTATATGGCTACTCCTTC.

This clonotype was seen at least ten times. The chain carries TRBV19 and TRBJ1-5; D is ambiguous. CDR1 LNHDA and CDR2 SQIVND come from the germline V gene (reference sequence). The CDR3 has 15 residues. V gave up 2 bases and J gave up 0 bases, with 8 bases separating them. Here the CDR3 reads CASSIQEDSNQPQHF. CDR3 nucleotide sequence: TGTGCCAGTAGTATACAGGAGGATAGCAATCAGCCCCAGCATTTT.

This clonotype was counted between two and nine times. V and J are TRBV5-5 and TRBJ1-2; the match to TRBD1 covers 11 bases. V lost 0 bases to trimming and J lost 3 bases; unmatched junction nucleotides: 16. The CDR3 is 20 amino acids. CDR1 and CDR2 (germline): SGHKS, YYEKEE (reference sequence). The CDR3: CASSLEGIGQGAGSDYGYTF. The CDR3 nucleotides are TGTGCCAGCAGCTTGGAGGGGATAGGACAGGGGGCTGGTAGCGACTATGGCTACACCTTC.

This clonotype was seen at least ten times. The chain joins TRBV7-2 to TRBJ1-6; a weak D match, TRBD1 (5 bases). Trimming left V 3 bases short and J 7 bases short, with 10 bases between. The CDR3 runs to 14 residues. In germline, CDR1 is SGHTA, CDR2 FQGNSA. The CDR3, as DNA: TGTGCCAGCAGCTTTTCGGGGACCAATTCACCCCTCCACTTT. Translation gives CASSFSGTNSPLHF.

The sample holds many counts of this clonotype. The rearrangement uses TRBV5-6 and TRBJ2-1; D remains ambiguous. V was pared by 2 bases and J by 5 bases, with 11 bases between. This CDR3 contains 14 residues. Germline CDR1 and CDR2: SGHDT and YYEEEE. CDR3 loop: CASSLGRPHNEQFF. The CDR3 nucleotides read TGTGCCAGCAGCTTAGGACGCCCCCACAATGAGCAGTTCTTC.

This clonotype has more than one count but fewer than ten. The genes are TRBV10-3 and TRBJ2-3, with D perhaps matching TRBD1 or TRBD2 (6 bases each). The germline gives CDR1 ENHRY, CDR2 SYGVKD. This CDR3 is built from 16 residues. V was clipped by 2 bases and J by 1 base, with 13 bases between them. CDR3 sequence: CAISERRGYGTDTQYF. Here the CDR3 DNA reads TGTGCCATCAGTGAGAGGAGGGGGTACGGCACAGATACGCAGTATTTT.

This clonotype was picked up one time. V usage is TRBV4-1 and J usage is TRBJ1-1, with a tentative D call TRBD1 (6 bases). The CDR3 covers 15 residues. V dropped 3 bases and J dropped 6 bases, with 17 bases sitting between them. Germline CDR1 and CDR2: MGHRA and YSYEKL. The CDR3 loop reads CASSQLWDIDSEAFF. The CDR3 nucleotides read TGCGCCAGCAGCCAGCTATGGGACATAGACTCTGAAGCTTTCTTT.

This clonotype was seen more than once but under ten times. The chain links TRBV24-1 to TRBJ2-5, with D hard to call. The CDR3 is made up of 16 amino acids. Trimming took 5 bases from V and 4 from J, leaving 19 bases between them. Germline CDR1 KGHDR, CDR2 SFDVKD. CDR3: CATSVPRQGTLETQYF. CDR3 DNA sequence: TGTGCCACCAGTGTACCCCGACAAGGTACCTTAGAGACCCAGTACTTC.

In regard to this clonotype: One junction end disagrees with the germline gene, perhaps due to a read error. The gene calls are TRBV19 and TRBJ1-5; weak D call: TRBD1 (6 bases). Per the germline V gene, CDR1 is LNHDA and CDR2 is SQIVND (reference sequence). This CDR3 spans 12 amino acids. CDR3 nucleotide sequence: TGTACCAGTAATCAGGGGAATCAGCCCCAGCATTTT. Translated: CTSNQGNQPQHF.

The gene calls are TRBV13 and TRBJ2-1, with D hard to call. The CDR3 has 16 residues. CDR1 is PRHDT, CDR2 FYEKMQ, per germline (reference sequence). The V end was cut by 0 bases, the J end by 10 bases, with 19 bases between. The CDR3 coding sequence is TGTGCCAGCAGCTTAGGCCTGCGCGAGTGGCGAATCGAGCAGTTCTTC. Amino acids: CASSLGLREWRIEQFF.

This chain uses TRBV6-6 with TRBJ2-2; D is perhaps TRBD1 (5 bases). Germline-derived CDR1 and CDR2 are MNHNY and SVGAGI (reference sequence). Trimming removed 6 bases from V and 7 bases from J, with 15 bases in between. This CDR3 is 14 amino acids long. This CDR3 reads CASRPRVGHGELFF. Written as DNA, the CDR3 is TGTGCCAGCAGACCCAGGGTAGGACACGGGGAGCTGTTTTTT.

In the case of this clonotype: One junction end disagrees with the germline gene, perhaps due to a read error. The gene calls are TRBV6-1 and TRBJ2-5; 9 positions agree with TRBD2. The CDR3 has 17 residues. Per germline, CDR1 MNHNS and CDR2 SASEGT. CDR3 DNA: TGTGCCAGCGGTGAAATGGTAATAGCGGGGGTTCAAGAGACCCAGTACTTC. Translation: CASGEMVIAGVQETQYF.

The V call is TRBV6-1, the J call TRBJ1-1; TRBD1 is a possible D gene (5 bases). CDR1 is MNHNS and CDR2 is SASEGT in the germline V gene. CDR3 length: 13 amino acids. Trimming left V 3 bases short and J 4 bases short, with 9 bases between. The CDR3: CASSEGQITEAFF. In DNA form, the CDR3 reads TGTGCCAGCAGTGAGGGGCAGATCACTGAAGCTTTCTTT.

Points on this clonotype: One base away lies a much larger clone, so this may be a sequencing read error. The chain recombines TRBV7-2 with TRBJ1-1; 9 bases agree with TRBD1. V lost 8 bases, J lost 0 bases, and 10 bases stayed unmatched. The CDR3 sequence is 16 residues long. The V gene's germline CDR1 is SGHTA and CDR2 FQGNSA. CDR3 region: CASRRDRERLNTEAFF. The CDR3 DNA sequence: TGTGCCAGCCGGCGGGACAGGGAGCGGTTGAACACTGAAGCTTTCTTT.

V gene TRBV20-1 combines with J gene TRBJ1-5, with D maybe TRBD1 (5 bases). This CDR3 is built from 14 residues. CDR1 DFQATT and CDR2 SNEGSKA come from the germline V gene (reference sequence). V lost 1 base to trimming and J lost 4 bases, with 11 bases between them. CDR3 in DNA: TGCAGTGCTAGAGGGGGGTTTACTAATCAGCCCCAGCATTTT. Its protein product is CSARGGFTNQPQHF.

There are many counts of this clonotype. CDR3 sequence: CASSPTAYPYNEQFF. The DNA for the CDR3 is TGTGCCAGCAGCCCGACAGCTTACCCCTACAATGAGCAGTTCTTC. This chain joins TRBV7-2 and TRBJ2-1; D perhaps matches TRBD1 (5 bases). The CDR3 is 15 residues long. V lost 5 bases and J 2 bases, leaving 13 bases between the germline ends. The germline V gene has CDR1 SGHTA and CDR2 FQGNSA.

In this sample, this clonotype turned up a few times. The V call is TRBV27, the J call TRBJ2-5; the match to TRBD2 covers 12 bases. Trimming took 3 bases from V and 1 from J; bases not matched to a gene: 3. CDR1 is MNHEY and CDR2 is SMNVEV in the germline V gene (reference sequence). The CDR3 sequence is 16 residues long. The DNA for the CDR3 is TGTGCCAGCAGTTTCCGGACTAGCGGGGTCCAAGAGACCCAGTACTTC. As protein: CASSFRTSGVQETQYF.

This clonotype appeared a few times. V is TRBV7-8 and J is TRBJ1-1; D is perhaps TRBD1 (6 bases). The length of the CDR3 is 14 residues. CDR1 is SGHVS and CDR2 is FQNEAQ in the germline V gene. V shed 5 bases and J shed 6 bases, with 16 bases lying between them. The CDR3 reads CASSKETGGPEAFF. The DNA of the CDR3 is TGTGCCAGCAGCAAAGAGACGGGGGGCCCTGAAGCTTTCTTT.

Remarks on this clonotype: This may be a read error, as it is one base from a much larger clone. The V call is TRBV7-9, the J call TRBJ2-1; 10 bases map to TRBD2. V lost 1 base and J lost 6; bases outside the gene matches: 9. The CDR3 is 17 amino acids. The germline V gene encodes CDR1 SEHNR and CDR2 FQNEAQ (reference sequence). The CDR3 DNA follows: TGTGCCAGCAGCTTAGGTACTAGCGGGGTGTTTCCCAATGAGCAGTTCTTC. Protein: CASSLGTSGVFPNEQFF.

This sequence joins TRBV28 and TRBJ2-7; D remains ambiguous. V gave up 2 bases and J gave up 5 bases, with 10 bases separating them. The CDR3 length is 13 residues. Germline loops: CDR1 MDHEN, CDR2 SYDVKM. CDR3 sequence reads: CASSLTQDNEQYV. The CDR3 bases are TGTGCCAGCAGTTTAACGCAGGATAACGAGCAGTACGTC.